These T cell receptor beta chains were read from a single sample in a study of OX40 agonist ivuxolimab in advanced cancers. Profiling relied on immunoSEQ multiplex PCR, and the TCRdb table lists in-frame clones only, not all of them. The table shows approximately 84,000 clones, with roughly 94% occurring only once. This material consisted of CD4+ or CD8+ T cells sorted from blood, taken in a trial of the OX40 agonist ivuxolimab. These receptors were obtained from an adult with an advanced solid tumor such as melanoma, head and neck, liver or kidney cancer. CDR3s include the opening cysteine and the closing phenylalanine or tryptophan. The order of the fields is CDR3 protein, CDR3 DNA, J gene, V gene, D gene, clone size. A D gene is named only where the DNA matches it firmly. Expanded clones get a size class; other rows say once, few or many, or leave the size out.

CASSIYSAGELFF	TGTGCCAGTAGTATATACTCGGCCGGGGAGCTGTTTTTT	TRBJ2-2	TRBV19	.	.
CASSLDWASPPYEQYF	TGTGCCAGCAGCTTAGATTGGGCTAGCCCACCCTACGAGCAGTACTTC	TRBJ2-7	TRBV7-2	.	.
CASSSIRDRVNTEAFF	TGCGCCAGTTCTTCAATCCGGGACAGGGTGAACACTGAAGCTTTCTTT	TRBJ1-1	TRBV10-1	TRBD1	once
CASSLGQGPSQPQHF	TGTGCCAGCAGCCTAGGGCAGGGGCCTAGTCAGCCCCAGCATTTT	TRBJ1-5	TRBV11-2	.	.
CASSQVAGAGELFF	TGCGCCAGCAGCCAAGTAGCGGGAGCCGGGGAGCTGTTTTTT	TRBJ2-2	TRBV4-1	TRBD2	.
CASSPQGGNYEQYF	TGCGCCAGCAGCCCTCAGGGGGGAAACTACGAGCAGTACTTC	TRBJ2-7	TRBV5-1	.	.
CASSQGTSTLNTEAFF	TGCGCCAGCAGCCAAGGGACTAGCACTTTGAACACTGAAGCTTTCTTT	TRBJ1-1	TRBV4-1	.	.
CASSLNAGIQVGQFF	TGTGCCAGCAGCTTAAATGCCGGGATCCAAGTTGGGCAGTTCTTC	TRBJ2-1	TRBV7-9	.	once
CASSVGRNTEAFF	TGTGCCAGCAGCGTGGGACGAAACACTGAAGCTTTCTTT	TRBJ1-1	TRBV5-4	.	.
CASSDALAGDSGELFF	TGTGCCAGCAGCGACGCACTAGCGGGAGATTCCGGGGAGCTGTTTTTT	TRBJ2-2	TRBV7-9	TRBD2	.
CASSPTDRVSYEQYF	TGTGCCAGTAGCCCTACGGACAGGGTGTCCTACGAGCAGTACTTC	TRBJ2-7	TRBV19	TRBD1	once
CSVPGSGLKGANYGYTF	TGCAGCGTTCCCGGCTCGGGGTTAAAGGGCGCTAACTATGGCTACACCTTC	TRBJ1-2	TRBV29-1	.	.
CASSNCPGANYGYTF	TGTGCCAGCAGCAATTGTCCAGGGGCTAACTATGGCTACACCTTC	TRBJ1-2	TRBV21-1	.	.
CASSVSRDSGNTIYF	TGTGCCAGCAGCGTATCCAGGGACTCTGGAAACACCATATATTTT	TRBJ1-3	TRBV9	.	.
CASIPGGNTEAFF	TGTGCCAGCATTCCTGGGGGAAACACTGAAGCTTTCTTT	TRBJ1-1	TRBV6-5	.	.
CASSLAPRNTIYF	TGTGCCAGCAGCTTGGCCCCCCGAAACACCATATATTTT	TRBJ1-3	TRBV5-6	.	.
CASSLARGQSDGYTF	TGCGCCAGCAGTCTTGCCAGGGGGCAATCGGATGGCTACACCTTC	TRBJ1-2	TRBV23-1	TRBD1	.